The clone carrying this T cell receptor beta chain was detected ten times or more. This entry comes from a study of lung T cells in sarcoidosis with Löfgren's syndrome. Study-level background: Analyses focused on Löfgren's syndrome patients.

TCRdb passed the reads through MiXCR, listing each CDR3 protein once. The table lists tens of thousands of distinct CDR3 sequences, around 20% of them singletons, with approximately 2.4% in the top ten. The CDR3 spans 15 residues. The germline V gene encodes CDR1 MNHNS and CDR2 SASEGT. With 6 bases clipped from V and 5 bases from J, the junction kept 9 bases outside the gene matches. This sequence originates from a human donor with sarcoidosis (Löfgren's syndrome or another form), or a control subject (not recorded which). The V call is TRBV6-1, the J call TRBJ2-1, with TRBD2 identical over 8 bases. Sequencing was performed on CD4+ T cells from PBMCs. The CDR3 reads CASRPPGLGNNEQFF. The DNA for the CDR3 is TGTGCCAGCAGACCTCCGGGACTAGGGAACAATGAGCAGTTCTTC.